The 20 T cell receptor beta chains below come from one sample, sequenced in a study of T-cell memory formation after mild COVID-19. From the 5' RACE reads, TCRdb called clonotypes with MiXCR, one entry per CDR3 protein. The repertoire holds tens of thousands of distinct CDR3 sequences, with under 7.5% as singletons. The sequenced material came from PBMCs or a T cell subset sorted from them (not recorded which). These receptors originate from a man between 18 and 29 years old who had mild COVID-19 (a few samples of this study predate the infection). Cell type and time point are not known.

V usage is TRBV18 and J usage is TRBJ2-3, with 10 positions matching TRBD1. The trim removed 3 bases at V and 7 bases at J, leaving 13 bases unmatched. Germline CDR1 KGHSH, CDR2 LQKENI. The CDR3 has 17 amino acids. CDR3 amino acids: CASSPIGTGVPSNTQYF. The DNA for the CDR3 is TGTGCCAGCTCACCGATCGGGACAGGGGTACCCTCAAATACGCAGTATTTT. Using reference TRBV18 and TRBJ2-3 for the parts outside the CDR3, the full variable domain is NAGVMQNPRHLVRRRGQEARLRCSPMKGHSHVYWYRQLPEEGLKFMVYLQKENIIDESGMPKERFSAEFPKEGPSILRIQQVVRGDSAAYFCASSPIGTGVPSNTQYFGPGTRLTVL.

This clonotype was detected ten times or more. The gene calls are TRBV29-1 and TRBJ2-3, with D perhaps TRBD1 or TRBD2 (5 bases each). Germline CDR1 reads SQVTM; CDR2 reads ANQGSEA. The CDR3 spans 15 residues. Between the trimmed V and J ends, which lost 8 bases and 0 bases, there was a span of 18 bases. CDR3: CSLGETGRSTDTQYF. CDR3 in DNA: TGCAGCCTCGGAGAGACGGGGCGTAGCACAGATACGCAGTATTTT.

Only a few counts were recorded for this clonotype. The V and J genes are TRBV5-5 and TRBJ2-3; D remains ambiguous. This CDR3 spans 13 amino acids. Germline V CDR1 and CDR2: SGHKS, YYEKEE (reference sequence). V dropped 1 base and J dropped 2 bases, with 5 bases sitting between them. The CDR3 is CASSLRHTDTQYF. CDR3 nucleotides: TGTGCCAGCAGCTTGAGGCACACAGATACGCAGTATTTT.

This clonotype was found many times. The chain is built from TRBV4-1 and TRBJ2-3; D remains ambiguous. Per the germline V gene, CDR1 is MGHRA and CDR2 is YSYEKL. V lost 4 bases to trimming and J lost 0 bases, with 23 bases between them. This CDR3 contains 19 residues. DNA of the CDR3: TGCGCCAGCAGCCTTACCTGGGGATTCTATAAATCTAGCACAGATACGCAGTATTTT. It specifies CASSLTWGFYKSSTDTQYF.

This chain links TRBV6-5 with TRBJ1-5; D ambiguous. The germline V gene has CDR1 MNHEY and CDR2 SVGAGI. V lost 3 bases, J lost 2 bases, and 5 bases lay in between. CDR3 length: 13 amino acids. The CDR3 nucleotides read TGTGCCAGCAGTTATACAGGCAATCAGCCCCAGCATTTT. Amino acid sequence: CASSYTGNQPQHF.

This clonotype was detected ten times or more. The chain uses TRBV7-8 and TRBJ1-5; unclear D gene. Germline V CDR1 and CDR2: SGHVS, FQNEAQ. Trimming left V 5 bases short and J 4 bases short, with 12 bases between. The CDR3 contains 14 residues. CDR3 nucleotide sequence: TGTGCCAGCAGCAAGGACTTTCTGAATCAGCCCCAGCATTTT. Translating gives CASSKDFLNQPQHF. The variable domain in full, with the rest retrieved from reference TRBV7-8 and TRBJ1-5, is GAGVSQSPRYKVAKRGQDVALRCDPISGHVSLFWYQQALGQGPEFLTYFQNEAQLDKSGLPSDRFFAERPEGSVSTLKIQRTQQEDSAVYLCASSKDFLNQPQHFGDGTRLSIL.

This clonotype was seen only a few times. V is TRBV7-9 and J is TRBJ2-6, with 9 bases aligning to TRBD1. The germline V gene has CDR1 SEHNR and CDR2 FQNEAQ (reference sequence). V shed 3 bases, J shed 9 bases, and the junction held 0 bases outside the gene matches. This CDR3 is built from 13 residues. CDR3 loop: CASSLGQGNVLTF. The CDR3, as DNA: TGTGCCAGCAGCTTGGGACAGGGCAACGTCCTGACTTTC.

This clonotype was counted many times. V and J are TRBV7-9 and TRBJ2-6; 11 bases align to TRBD1. Germline V gene sequence: CDR1 SEHNR, CDR2 FQNEAQ (reference sequence). The CDR3 sequence is 18 residues long. The junction had 8 bases not matched to a gene; V was cut back by 5 bases and J by 2 bases. This CDR3 is CASSGRDRGNPGANVLTF. CDR3 coding DNA: TGTGCCAGCAGCGGAAGGGACAGGGGGAACCCTGGGGCCAACGTCCTGACTTTC.

The chain links TRBV6-2 or TRBV6-3 to TRBJ1-1; perhaps TRBD1 as D (5 bases). This CDR3 spans 17 amino acids. V was shortened by 2 bases and J by 0 bases, with 16 bases between the two germline ends. CDR1 MNHEY and CDR2 SVGEGT come from the germline V gene. This CDR3 reads CASSYRGGRRLNTEAFF. The CDR3, as DNA: TGTGCCAGCAGTTACAGGGGAGGTCGGAGGCTGAACACTGAAGCTTTCTTT.

The sample holds many counts of this clonotype. V gene TRBV29-1 combines with J gene TRBJ2-5; 7 positions agree with TRBD1. CDR3 length equals 13 residues. From germline, CDR1 is SQVTM and CDR2 ANQGSEA. The V and J ends lost 6 bases and 4 bases, in that order; junction bases with no gene match: 8. CDR3 sequence: CSVEGALGETQYF. The CDR3 DNA follows: TGCAGCGTCGAGGGGGCGTTGGGAGAGACCCAGTACTTC.

Ten or more counts support this clonotype. The chain employs TRBV5-1 and TRBJ2-2, with TRBD1 matching over 8 bases. J gave up 4 bases and V 4 bases, and 6 bases lay outside the gene matches. The CDR3 covers 15 residues. Germline CDR1 is SGHRS and CDR2 is YFSETQ. CDR3 DNA sequence: TGCGCCAGCAGCCCTGGACAGGGTATCACCGGGGAGCTGTTTTTT. As protein: CASSPGQGITGELFF.

This clonotype was recorded at least ten times. The chain combines TRBV20-1 with TRBJ2-1; TRBD2 is a possible D gene (6 bases). V was shortened by 6 bases and J by 0 bases, with 15 bases between the two germline ends. Germline CDR1 DFQATT, CDR2 SNEGSKA (reference sequence). The CDR3 has 15 residues. The CDR3 protein is CSALGLSSSYNEQFF. The CDR3 nucleotides are TGCAGTGCGCTGGGACTTTCCAGCTCCTACAATGAGCAGTTCTTC.

This rearrangement joins TRBV7-2 to TRBJ1-1; no reliable D call. The CDR3 runs to 11 residues. V was clipped by 5 bases and J by 8 bases, with 9 bases between them. CDR1 and CDR2 from the germline V gene are SGHTA and FQGNSA. CDR3 residues: CASSPGREAFF. The DNA for the CDR3 is TGTGCCAGCAGCCCCGGCAGGGAAGCTTTCTTT.

This clonotype was seen a few times. CDR3 sequence: CSARDLLGLAGGENTGELFF. CDR3 coding DNA: TGCAGTGCTAGAGATCTTTTGGGACTAGCGGGGGGCGAGAACACCGGGGAGCTGTTTTTT. This chain links TRBV20-1 with TRBJ2-2; 15 nucleotides agree with TRBD2. The CDR3 length is 20 residues. Germline lookup yields CDR1 DFQATT and CDR2 SNEGSKA (reference sequence). Trimming removed 0 bases from V and 1 base from J; junction bases left unmatched: 9.

The table lists this clonotype with a few counts. The chain employs TRBV12-3 or TRBV12-4 and TRBJ2-1; no reliable D call. V was cut by 8 bases and J by 4 bases, with 6 bases left in between. The length of the CDR3 is 11 residues. The DNA for the CDR3 is TGTGCCAGCGCCGAGTACAATGAGCAGTTCTTC. This gives the protein CASAEYNEQFF.

V is TRBV3-1 and J is TRBJ2-3; 9 nucleotides match TRBD2. The trim removed 5 bases at V and 5 bases at J, leaving 8 bases unmatched. Germline V gives CDR1 LGHDT, CDR2 YNNKEL (reference sequence). The CDR3 extends over 15 amino acids. CDR3 in amino acids: CASSALAGVGDTQYF. For the CDR3, the DNA is TGTGCCAGCAGCGCACTAGCGGGCGTCGGAGATACGCAGTATTTT.

The chain employs TRBV2 and TRBJ1-1; D unresolved. Deletions cut 6 bases from V and 5 bases from J, with 19 bases between. The CDR3 has 15 residues. Germline CDR1 SNHLY, CDR2 FYNNEI. Here the CDR3 DNA reads TGTGCCAGCAGCCCACGTACCACCGGAGGGACTGAAGCTTTCTTT. It specifies CASSPRTTGGTEAFF.

This clonotype was detected a few times. The J gene is TRBJ1-2, the V gene TRBV25-1, with a weak D call TRBD1 (5 bases). Germline CDR1 and CDR2: MGHDK and SYGVNS. The V gene lost 1 base and the J gene lost 2 bases, with 8 bases spanning the gap. The CDR3 is 14 residues long. The CDR3 bases are TGTGCCAGCAGTGAATCCTACAGGAACTATGGCTACACCTTC. Its translation: CASSESYRNYGYTF.

The chain employs TRBV25-1 and TRBJ2-3; TRBD2 aligns across 7 bases. V lost 3 bases to trimming and J lost 6 bases; unmatched junction nucleotides: 9. The germline V gene has CDR1 MGHDK and CDR2 SYGVNS. This CDR3 has 15 amino acids. Here the CDR3 DNA reads TGTGCCAGCAGTGACTCGGCGGGGGATGGGGATACGCAGTATTTT. It codes for CASSDSAGDGDTQYF.

This clonotype was observed at least ten times. The V and J genes are TRBV7-9 and TRBJ2-3; possibly TRBD1 or TRBD2 for D (5 bases each). V lost 1 base, J lost 5 bases, and 22 bases lay in between. CDR3 length equals 18 residues. CDR1 is SEHNR and CDR2 is FQNEAQ in the germline V gene (reference sequence). CDR3 loop: CASSLGSGLAPREDTQYF. As DNA, the CDR3 is TGTGCCAGCAGCTTAGGGTCAGGGCTAGCCCCCCGGGAAGATACGCAGTATTTT. The full variable domain, in which reference TRBV7-9 and TRBJ2-3 provide the parts outside the CDR3, is DTGVSQNPRHKITKRGQNVTFRCDPISEHNRLYWYRQTLGQGPEFLTYFQNEAQLEKSRLLSDRFSAERPKGSFSTLEIQRTEQGDSAMYLCASSLGSGLAPREDTQYFGPGTRLTVL.